The clone carrying this TCR beta chain was seen many times. Its specificity is unknown. The sample is drawn from a study of identical twins. Findings and limits, study-wide: Beta clonotypes that were abundant in cord blood contained fewer insertions, a pattern absent from memory repertoires.

TCRdb redid the calling of the 5' RACE reads with MiXCR, one entry per CDR3 protein. The table has roughly 290,000 distinct CDR3 sequences, roughly 8.6% seen once. In germline, CDR1 is MNHEY, CDR2 SMNVEV (reference sequence). The CDR3 totals 14 residues. The trim removed 7 bases at V and 5 bases at J, leaving 10 bases unmatched. The data were also submitted as part of a second study, on yellow fever vaccine responses in identical twins.

What was sequenced was CD8+ T cells sorted from blood. The TCR comes from a woman aged 18 to 35 in good health. The V gene is TRBV27, the J gene TRBJ2-7; the match to TRBD1 covers 8 bases. CDR3 in DNA: TGTGCCAGCAACCCCGCAGGGGGCGGAAACGAGCAGTACTTC. Amino acid sequence: CASNPAGGGNEQYF.